This T cell receptor (beta chain) was found in a study of radiotherapy plus CTLA-4 blockade in lung cancer. Across the whole study: Among patients, over 15% showed objective responses, and over 30% had disease control.

The study gave focal radiation plus ipilimumab CTLA-4 blockade to patients with chemo-refractory metastatic non-small-cell lung cancer. This CDR3 comprises 14 residues. Germline V gives CDR1 SGHRS, CDR2 YFSETQ. Trimming cost V 2 bases and J 1 base; bases outside gene matches: 3. The method was immunoSEQ multiplex PCR; TCRdb's version includes in-frame clones alone and lacks a portion of them. The repertoire has tens of thousands of clones, roughly 81% of them found once; the top ten carry approximately 4.8%. The sequencing here drew on peripheral blood, taken from a patient treated with radiotherapy plus ipilimumab. This clonotype originated in a human donor with non-small cell lung cancer whose response to radiotherapy plus ipilimumab could not be evaluated. This chain uses TRBV5-1 with TRBJ2-7, with 7 bases identical to TRBD2. CDR3 loop: CASSFGGSSYEQYF. CDR3 bases: TGCGCCAGCAGCTTTGGCGGGAGTTCCTACGAGCAGTACTTC. Together with reference TRBV5-1 and TRBJ2-7, the CDR3 gives the full variable domain: KAGVTQTPRYLIKTRGQQVTLSCSPISGHRSVSWYQQTPGQGLQFLFEYFSETQRNKGNFPGRFSGRQFSNSRSEMNVSTLELGDSALYLCASSFGGSSYEQYFGPGTRLTVT.